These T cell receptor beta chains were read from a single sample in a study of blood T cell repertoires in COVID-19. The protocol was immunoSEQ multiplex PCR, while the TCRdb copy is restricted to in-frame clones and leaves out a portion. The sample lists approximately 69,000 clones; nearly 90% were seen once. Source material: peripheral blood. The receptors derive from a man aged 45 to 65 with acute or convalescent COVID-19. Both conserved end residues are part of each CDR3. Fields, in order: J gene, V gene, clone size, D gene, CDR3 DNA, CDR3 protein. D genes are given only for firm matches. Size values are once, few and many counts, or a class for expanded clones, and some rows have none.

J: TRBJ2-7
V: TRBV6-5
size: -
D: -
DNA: TGTGCCAGCAGTTACAAACTGTCCTACGAGCAGTACTTC
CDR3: CASSYKLSYEQYF

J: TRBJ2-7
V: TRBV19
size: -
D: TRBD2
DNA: TGTGCCAGTAGTCGCCTGACTAGCGGGAGGGACTCCTACGAGCAGTACTTC
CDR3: CASSRLTSGRDSYEQYF

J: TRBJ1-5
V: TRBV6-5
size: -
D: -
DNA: TGTGCCAGCAGCCCGGGTGGGGCAGGGAATCAGCCCCAGCATTTT
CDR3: CASSPGGAGNQPQHF

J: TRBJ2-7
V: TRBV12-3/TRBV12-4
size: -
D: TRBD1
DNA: TGTGCCAGCAGTTGGGGACAGACTTACGAGCAGTACTTC
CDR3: CASSWGQTYEQYF

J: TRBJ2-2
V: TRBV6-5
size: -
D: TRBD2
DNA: TGTGCCACGGAGGGACTAGCGACCGGGGAGCTGTTTTTT
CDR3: CATEGLATGELFF

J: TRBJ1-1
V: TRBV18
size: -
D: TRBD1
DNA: TGTGCCAGCTCACCTCCGGGACAGCTTCATGATCACACTGAAGCTTTCTTT
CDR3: CASSPPGQLHDHTEAFF

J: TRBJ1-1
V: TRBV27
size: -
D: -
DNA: TGTGCCAGCAGTTTATCGAGAGGGTTGAACACTGAAGCTTTCTTT
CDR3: CASSLSRGLNTEAFF

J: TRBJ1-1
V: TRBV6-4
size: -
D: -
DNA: TGTGCCAGCAGCCGGGTTTTGAACACTGAAGCTTTCTTT
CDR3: CASSRVLNTEAFF

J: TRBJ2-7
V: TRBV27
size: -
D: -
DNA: TGTGCCAGCAGTTTAGTCGCCGGGAAAGAAGGCGAGCAGTACTTC
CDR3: CASSLVAGKEGEQYF

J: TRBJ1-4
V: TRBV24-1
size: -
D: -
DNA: TGTGCCACCAGTGATTCCGCGGAGGGTGCAACTAATGAAAAACTGTTTTTT
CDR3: CATSDSAEGATNEKLFF

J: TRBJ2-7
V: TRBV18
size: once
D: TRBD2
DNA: TGTGCCAGCTCACCAATACTAGCGGGAGACTACGAGCAGTACTTC
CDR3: CASSPILAGDYEQYF

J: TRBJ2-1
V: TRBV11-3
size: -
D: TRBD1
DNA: TGTGCCAGCAGCCGACAGGGTAGCAATGAGCAGTTCTTC
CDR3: CASSRQGSNEQFF

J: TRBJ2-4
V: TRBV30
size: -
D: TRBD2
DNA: TGTGCCTGGAGTCTGGCGGGAGGTAACATTCAGTACTTC
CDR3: CAWSLAGGNIQYF

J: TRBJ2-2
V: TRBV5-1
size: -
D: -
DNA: TGCGCCAGCAGCTTTTATCCAGCAGGGTTGGCCACCGGGGAGCTGTTTTTT
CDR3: CASSFYPAGLATGELFF

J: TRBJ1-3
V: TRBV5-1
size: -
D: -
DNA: TGCGCCAGCAGCTTGGAGTTAGGACTCTCTGGAAACACCATATATTTT
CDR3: CASSLELGLSGNTIYF

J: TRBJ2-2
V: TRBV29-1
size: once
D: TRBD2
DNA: TGCAGCGTTCTCGGGACTAGCGGGAGGGAGAACACCGGGGAGCTGTTTTTT
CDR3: CSVLGTSGRENTGELFF